The 16 T cell receptor beta chains presented below share a single source sample, sequenced in a study of regulatory T cells in long-lasting Graves disease. With iRepertoire HTBI primers and Arm-PCR of CDR3 regions, TCR beta libraries were built. TCRdb reprocessed the multiplex PCR reads with MiXCR, giving one entry per CDR3 protein. The repertoire has hundreds of thousands of distinct CDR3 sequences, about 16% of them found once; the top ten carry 25%. As for time point: newly diagnosed GD, antithyroid drugs for less than 3 months. TCR sequences were obtained from RNA taken from PBMCs. Separately, the same data were catalogued under a study of T cells in Graves' hyperthyroidism and ophthalmopathy.

The material was peripheral blood mononuclear cells (PBMCs), obtained at new diagnosis, from a patient treated with antithyroid drugs. Source of these receptors: a middle-aged woman with Graves disease.

This clonotype has at least ten counts. The chain carries TRBV3-1 and TRBJ1-5; TRBD1 is a possible D gene (5 bases). The CDR3 is 15 amino acids. V was trimmed by 5 bases and J by 4 bases, leaving 15 bases between them. Looked up from germline, CDR1 is LGHDT and CDR2 is YNNKEL (reference sequence). Here the CDR3 reads CASSDGTPLNQPQHF. DNA of the CDR3: TGTGCCAGCAGCGATGGGACCCCCCTTAATCAGCCCCAGCATTTT.

The genes are TRBV19 and TRBJ2-1; 10 bases map to TRBD1. The J segment lost 1 base and the V segment lost 6 bases, leaving 12 bases of the junction unmatched. Germline loops: CDR1 LNHDA, CDR2 SQIVND (reference sequence). This CDR3 has 18 amino acids. The CDR3 DNA reads TGTGCCAGTAGCCCGGGACAGGGGCGCGGTGTTTCCTACAATGAGCAGTTCTTC. Translated, it gives CASSPGQGRGVSYNEQFF.

This clonotype was recorded at least ten times. The gene calls are TRBV2 and TRBJ1-1; TRBD1 matches at 7 bases. In germline, CDR1 is SNHLY, CDR2 FYNNEI. V lost 7 bases to trimming and J lost 2 bases; unmatched junction nucleotides: 10. The CDR3 length is 15 residues. In DNA form, the CDR3 reads TGTGCCAGCATCCTCGACAGGGAAGGAAACACTGAAGCTTTCTTT. Its translation is CASILDREGNTEAFF.

This clonotype was seen ten or more times. This chain links TRBV11-2 with TRBJ2-7; no clear D. The CDR3 has 10 amino acids. V lost 3 bases and J lost 5, with 2 bases in between. Germline V gives CDR1 SGHAT, CDR2 FQNNGV. This CDR3 reads CASSLNEQYF. CDR3 bases: TGTGCCAGCAGCTTGAACGAGCAGTACTTC.

V gene TRBV5-1 combines with J gene TRBJ2-5; D is possibly TRBD2 (5 bases). The germline V and J ends were trimmed by 2 bases and 6 bases, with 14 bases remaining between them. This CDR3 has 14 amino acids. CDR1 and CDR2 (germline): SGHRS, YFSETQ. The CDR3 loop is CASSLLASGKTQYF. The DNA for the CDR3 is TGCGCCAGCAGCTTACTCGCGAGCGGAAAGACCCAGTACTTC.

This clonotype was observed many times. The V and J genes are TRBV7-9 and TRBJ2-7; D is perhaps TRBD1 or TRBD2 (6 bases each). The CDR3 loop spans 13 amino acids. Germline CDR1 and CDR2: SEHNR and FQNEAQ (reference sequence). The V end was cut by 11 bases, the J end by 5 bases, with 19 bases between. CDR3 protein: CAAGPGVVNEQYF. In nucleotides, the CDR3 is TGTGCCGCGGGACCAGGGGTTGTCAACGAGCAGTACTTC.

V gene TRBV20-1 combines with J gene TRBJ1-5; TRBD1 might be the D (5 bases). The germline V gene has CDR1 DFQATT and CDR2 SNEGSKA (reference sequence). This CDR3 spans 14 amino acids. Trimming took 3 bases from V and 1 from J, leaving 10 bases between them. The CDR3 region is CSARGGPSNQPQHF. CDR3 nucleotides: TGCAGTGCTAGGGGGGGTCCGAGCAATCAGCCCCAGCATTTT.

On this clonotype: Given the absence of the conserved phenylalanine or tryptophan at the CDR3 end, a read error is likely. This chain joins TRBV7-9 and TRBJ2-3; D uncertain. Germline V lookup: CDR1 SEHNR, CDR2 FQNEAQ (reference sequence). Between the trimmed V and J ends, which lost 4 bases and 0 bases, there was a span of 8 bases. The CDR3 runs to 14 residues. The CDR3 DNA sequence: TGTGCCAGCAGCTCCCTCGGAAGCACAGATACGCAGTATCTT. Translation: CASSSLGSTDTQYL.

The rearrangement uses TRBV5-1 and TRBJ2-1; 14 bases map to TRBD2. The V segment lost 7 bases and the J segment 7 bases; nucleotides outside the gene matches: 7. The CDR3 length is 15 residues. CDR1 is SGHRS, CDR2 YFSETQ, per germline. The CDR3 loop is CASDRGTSGGNEQFF. The CDR3 bases are TGCGCCAGCGACCGCGGGACTAGCGGGGGAAATGAGCAGTTCTTC.

This clonotype showed up many times. This chain uses TRBV6-1 with TRBJ1-5, with 7 bases aligning to TRBD1. CDR3 length: 14 amino acids. Per germline, CDR1 MNHNS and CDR2 SASEGT. V lost 2 bases, J lost 4 bases, and 2 bases stayed unmatched. CDR3 loop: CASSEPTGNQPQHF. The CDR3 bases are TGTGCCAGCAGTGAACCGACAGGGAATCAGCCCCAGCATTTT.

This clonotype appeared a few times. The chain carries TRBV20-1 and TRBJ2-7; possible D gene TRBD2, 6 bases. Germline V gene lookup returns CDR1 DFQATT and CDR2 SNEGSKA (reference sequence). CDR3 length: 16 residues. V was cut by 0 bases and J by 0 bases, with 15 bases left in between. CDR3 loop: CSARDWGDQSSYEQYF. The CDR3 coding sequence is TGCAGTGCTAGAGATTGGGGGGATCAGAGCTCCTACGAGCAGTACTTC.

This clonotype was counted many times. The V and J genes are TRBV18 and TRBJ1-2; D unclear. Trimming shortened V by 0 bases and J by 8 bases, and 19 bases separated the two germline ends. The CDR3 has 16 residues. Looked up from germline, CDR1 is KGHSH and CDR2 is LQKENI. CDR3 DNA: TGTGCCAGCTCACCACCTATGGCACCTGCGGTTGGGGGCTACACCTTC. It encodes CASSPPMAPAVGGYTF. The full variable domain, rest sourced from reference TRBV18 and TRBJ1-2, is NAGVMQNPRHLVRRRGQEARLRCSPMKGHSHVYWYRQLPEEGLKFMVYLQKENIIDESGMPKERFSAEFPKEGPSILRIQQVVRGDSAAYFCASSPPMAPAVGGYTFGSGTRLTVV.

The chain couples TRBV7-9 to TRBJ2-1, with 8 bases matching TRBD1. V was pared by 5 bases and J by 12 bases, with 9 bases of the junction left unmatched. The CDR3 has 13 residues. CDR1 SEHNR and CDR2 FQNEAQ come from the germline V gene (reference sequence). CDR3 DNA sequence: TGTGCCAGCAGCGAAGGACAGGGTGTCGGGCAGTTCTTC. Its protein product is CASSEGQGVGQFF.

This clonotype was seen ten or more times. The chain carries TRBV6-1 and TRBJ1-1; the D is unclear. The CDR3 length is 13 residues. Germline V CDR1 and CDR2: MNHNS, SASEGT. V lost 7 bases, J lost 5 bases, and 14 bases lay in between. The CDR3, as DNA: TGTGCCAGCACCGAGAGTGGGAAAACTGAAGCTTTCTTT. Amino acids: CASTESGKTEAFF.

This clonotype was picked up many times. The CDR3 spells CSASPKTGSTDTQYF. DNA for the CDR3: TGCAGTGCTAGCCCCAAGACAGGGAGCACAGATACGCAGTATTTT. The chain combines TRBV20-1 with TRBJ2-3, with TRBD1 identical over 7 bases. Looked up from germline, CDR1 is DFQATT and CDR2 is SNEGSKA (reference sequence). V trimming: 3 bases; J trimming: 0 bases; junction bases outside the gene matches: 6. CDR3 length equals 15 residues.

The V and J genes are TRBV3-1 and TRBJ1-3; D not certain. V was pared by 1 base and J by 13 bases, with 8 bases between. The CDR3 contains 11 residues. Germline values: CDR1 LGHDT, CDR2 YNNKEL (reference sequence). CDR3 residues: CASSQAREIYF. The CDR3 DNA follows: TGTGCCAGCAGCCAAGCGCGTGAGATATATTTT.